This T cell receptor beta chain is from a study of cytomegalovirus exposure and HLA in healthy donors. Study-wide findings and caveats: Information on immune exposure was restricted to one variable (CMV serostatus). The majority of CMV-associated TCR beta chains were reported as apparently HLA-restricted in a later analysis.

Both 60 Vbeta primers and 13 Jbeta primers went into the PCR. Assay: immunoSEQ multiplex PCR; the TCRdb copy retains only in-frame clones and omits some. The sample lists 130,000 or so clones, less than 85% seen once, with approximately 1.4% in the top ten. With regard to this clone: Its specificity is unknown.

The origin of this receptor is a man aged 35 to 55 in good health and CMV-seronegative. Sequencing was done on a sample of PBMCs.

CDR3 sequence (DNA): TGTGCCAGCAGCAGGACAGGGTACAGCGGGAATGTATACAATGAGCAGTTCTTC. Residues: CASSRTGYSGNVYNEQFF. The chain has TRBV7-2 and TRBJ2-1; D is possibly TRBD1 (8 bases). Germline V gene sequence: CDR1 SGHTA, CDR2 FQGNSA. The CDR3 covers 18 residues. Trimming shortened V by 5 bases and J by 4 bases, and 24 bases separated the two germline ends.